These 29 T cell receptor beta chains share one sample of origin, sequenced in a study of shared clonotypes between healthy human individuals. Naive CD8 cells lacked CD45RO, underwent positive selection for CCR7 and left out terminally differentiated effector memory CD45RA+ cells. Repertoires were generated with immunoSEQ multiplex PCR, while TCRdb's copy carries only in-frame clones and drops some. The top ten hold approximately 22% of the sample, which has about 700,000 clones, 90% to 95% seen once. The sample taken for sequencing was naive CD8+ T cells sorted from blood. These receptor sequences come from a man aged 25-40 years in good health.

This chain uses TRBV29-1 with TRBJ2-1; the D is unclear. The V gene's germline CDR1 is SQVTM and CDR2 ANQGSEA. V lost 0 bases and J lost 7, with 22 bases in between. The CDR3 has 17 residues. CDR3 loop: CSVEDRTPKDASNEQFF. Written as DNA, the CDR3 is TGCAGCGTTGAAGATCGCACTCCCAAGGATGCGTCTAATGAGCAGTTCTTC.

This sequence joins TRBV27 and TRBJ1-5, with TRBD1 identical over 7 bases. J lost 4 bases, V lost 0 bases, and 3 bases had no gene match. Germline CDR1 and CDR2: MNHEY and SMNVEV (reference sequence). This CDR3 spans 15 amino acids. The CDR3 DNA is TGTGCCAGCAGTTTATCTGCAGGGGGAAATCAGCCCCAGCATTTT. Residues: CASSLSAGGNQPQHF.

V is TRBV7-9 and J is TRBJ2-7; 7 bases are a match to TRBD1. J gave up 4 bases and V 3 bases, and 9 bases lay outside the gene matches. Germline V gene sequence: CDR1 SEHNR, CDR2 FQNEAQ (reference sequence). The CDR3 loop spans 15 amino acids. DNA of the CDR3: TGTGCCAGCAGCTTTCCGGGACAGAGAATTTACGAGCAGTACTTC. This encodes CASSFPGQRIYEQYF.

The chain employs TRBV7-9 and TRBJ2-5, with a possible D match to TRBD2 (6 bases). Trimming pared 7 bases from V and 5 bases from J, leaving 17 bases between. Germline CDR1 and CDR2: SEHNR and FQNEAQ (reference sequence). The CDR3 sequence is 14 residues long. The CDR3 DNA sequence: TGTGCCAGCATGGACGGGAGAGGTCCGGAGACCCAGTACTTC. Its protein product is CASMDGRGPETQYF. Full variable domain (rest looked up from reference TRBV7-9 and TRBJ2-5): DTGVSQNPRHKITKRGQNVTFRCDPISEHNRLYWYRQTLGQGPEFLTYFQNEAQLEKSRLLSDRFSAERPKGSFSTLEIQRTEQGDSAMYLCASMDGRGPETQYFGPGTRLLVL.

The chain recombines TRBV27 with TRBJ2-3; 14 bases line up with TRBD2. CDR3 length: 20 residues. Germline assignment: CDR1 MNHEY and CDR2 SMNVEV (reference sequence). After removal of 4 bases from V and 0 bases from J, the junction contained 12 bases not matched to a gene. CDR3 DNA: TGTGCCAGCAGTTACGGACTAGCGGGAGGACCATACTCTAGCACAGATACGCAGTATTTT. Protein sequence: CASSYGLAGGPYSSTDTQYF.

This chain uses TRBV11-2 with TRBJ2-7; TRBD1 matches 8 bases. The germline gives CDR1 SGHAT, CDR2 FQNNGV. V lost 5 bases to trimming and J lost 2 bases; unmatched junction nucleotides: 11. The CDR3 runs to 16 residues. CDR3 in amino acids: CASSPPRDRTPYEQYF. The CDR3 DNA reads TGTGCCAGCAGCCCGCCCCGGGACAGGACGCCCTACGAGCAGTACTTC.

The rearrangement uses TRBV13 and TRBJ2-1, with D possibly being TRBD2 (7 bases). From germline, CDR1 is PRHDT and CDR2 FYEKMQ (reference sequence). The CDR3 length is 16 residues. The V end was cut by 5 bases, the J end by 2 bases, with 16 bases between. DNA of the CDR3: TGTGCCAGCAGCGCCCAGAAGGGGGGGGCCTACAATGAGCAGTTCTTC. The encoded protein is CASSAQKGGAYNEQFF.

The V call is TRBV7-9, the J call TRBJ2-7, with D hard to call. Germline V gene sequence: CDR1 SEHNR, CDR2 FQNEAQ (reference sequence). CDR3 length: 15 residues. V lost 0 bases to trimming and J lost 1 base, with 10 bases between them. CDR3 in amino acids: CASSLAGRRSYEQYF. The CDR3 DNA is TGTGCCAGCAGCTTAGCGGGCAGAAGATCCTACGAGCAGTACTTC.

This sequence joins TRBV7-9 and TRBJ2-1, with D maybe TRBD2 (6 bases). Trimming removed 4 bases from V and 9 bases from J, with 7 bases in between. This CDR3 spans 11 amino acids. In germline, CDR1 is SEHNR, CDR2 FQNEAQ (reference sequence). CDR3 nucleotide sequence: TGTGCCAGCAGCTCGGGGGTTGAGCAGTTCTTC. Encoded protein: CASSSGVEQFF. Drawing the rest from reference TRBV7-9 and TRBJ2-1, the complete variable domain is DTGVSQNPRHKITKRGQNVTFRCDPISEHNRLYWYRQTLGQGPEFLTYFQNEAQLEKSRLLSDRFSAERPKGSFSTLEIQRTEQGDSAMYLCASSSGVEQFFGPGTRLTVL.

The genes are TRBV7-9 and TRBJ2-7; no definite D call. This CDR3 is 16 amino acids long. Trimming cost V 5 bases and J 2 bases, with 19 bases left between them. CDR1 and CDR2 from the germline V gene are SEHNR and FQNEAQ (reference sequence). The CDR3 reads CASSPPLGQVPYEQYF. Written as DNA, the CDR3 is TGTGCCAGCAGCCCCCCGTTAGGTCAGGTTCCCTACGAGCAGTACTTC.

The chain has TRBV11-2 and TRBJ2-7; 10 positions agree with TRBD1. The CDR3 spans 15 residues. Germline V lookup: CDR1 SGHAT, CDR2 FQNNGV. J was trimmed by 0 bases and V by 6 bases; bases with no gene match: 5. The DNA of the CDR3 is TGTGCCAGCAGGGAGACAGGGGGCCACTCCTACGAGCAGTACTTC. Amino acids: CASRETGGHSYEQYF.

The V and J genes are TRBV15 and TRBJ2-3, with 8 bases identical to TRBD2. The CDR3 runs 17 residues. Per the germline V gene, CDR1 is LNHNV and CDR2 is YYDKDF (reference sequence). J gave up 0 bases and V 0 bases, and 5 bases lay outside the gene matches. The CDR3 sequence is CATSRDLTSGSTDTQYF. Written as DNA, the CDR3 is TGTGCCACCAGCAGAGATCTCACTAGCGGTAGCACAGATACGCAGTATTTT.

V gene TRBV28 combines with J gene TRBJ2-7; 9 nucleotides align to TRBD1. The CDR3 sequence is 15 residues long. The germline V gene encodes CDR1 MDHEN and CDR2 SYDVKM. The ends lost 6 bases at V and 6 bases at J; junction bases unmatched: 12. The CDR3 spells CASSQIGMTGGEQYF. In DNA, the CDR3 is TGTGCCAGCAGCCAGATAGGGATGACAGGGGGCGAGCAGTACTTC.

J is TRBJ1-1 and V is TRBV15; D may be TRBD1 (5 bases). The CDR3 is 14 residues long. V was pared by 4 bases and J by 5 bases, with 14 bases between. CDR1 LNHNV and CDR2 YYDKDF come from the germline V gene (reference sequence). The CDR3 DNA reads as TGTGCCACCAGCACCGGGATGGGGGTAACTGAAGCTTTCTTT. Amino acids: CATSTGMGVTEAFF.

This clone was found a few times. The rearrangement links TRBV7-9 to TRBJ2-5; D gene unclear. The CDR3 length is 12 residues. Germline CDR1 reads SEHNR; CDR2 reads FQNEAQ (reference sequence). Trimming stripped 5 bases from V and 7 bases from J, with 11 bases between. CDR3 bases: TGTGCCAGCAGCCCAGGCTGGGGGACCCAGTACTTC. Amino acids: CASSPGWGTQYF.

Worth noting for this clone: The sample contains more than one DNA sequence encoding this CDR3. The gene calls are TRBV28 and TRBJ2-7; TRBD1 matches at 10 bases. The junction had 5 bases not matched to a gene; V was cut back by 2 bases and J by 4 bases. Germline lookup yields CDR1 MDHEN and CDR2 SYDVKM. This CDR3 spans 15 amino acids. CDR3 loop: CASSLTGTGAYEQYF. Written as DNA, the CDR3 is TGTGCCAGCAGTTTAACCGGGACAGGGGCTTACGAGCAGTACTTC.

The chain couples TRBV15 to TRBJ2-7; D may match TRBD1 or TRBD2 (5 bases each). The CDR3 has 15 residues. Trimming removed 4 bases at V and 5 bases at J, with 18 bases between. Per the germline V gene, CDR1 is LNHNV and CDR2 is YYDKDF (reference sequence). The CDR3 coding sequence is TGTGCCACCAGCAATCCCGGGGAGCAGGGACACGAGCAGTACTTC. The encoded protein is CATSNPGEQGHEQYF.

CDR3 in DNA: TGTGCCACCTACTTGGGGGGTCAGCCCCAGCATTTT. Translation gives CATYLGGQPQHF. This sequence joins TRBV6-1 and TRBJ1-5, with D possibly matching TRBD1 (5 bases). The CDR3 has 12 amino acids. The V end was cut by 10 bases, the J end by 6 bases, with 13 bases between. CDR1 is MNHNS and CDR2 is SASEGT in the germline V gene.

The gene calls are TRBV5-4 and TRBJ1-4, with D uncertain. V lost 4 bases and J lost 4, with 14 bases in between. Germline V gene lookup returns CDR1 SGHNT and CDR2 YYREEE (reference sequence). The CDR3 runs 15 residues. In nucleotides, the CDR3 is TGTGCCAGCAGCCTCGCGGAGCGGGGTAATGAAAAACTGTTTTTT. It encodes CASSLAERGNEKLFF.

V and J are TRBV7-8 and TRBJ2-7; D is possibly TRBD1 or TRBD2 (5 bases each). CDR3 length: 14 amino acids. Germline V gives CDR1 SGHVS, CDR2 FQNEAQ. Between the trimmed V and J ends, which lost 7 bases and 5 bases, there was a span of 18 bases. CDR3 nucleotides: TGTGCCAGCAACAGTGACACGAGGGGCAACGAGCAGTACTTC. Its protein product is CASNSDTRGNEQYF.

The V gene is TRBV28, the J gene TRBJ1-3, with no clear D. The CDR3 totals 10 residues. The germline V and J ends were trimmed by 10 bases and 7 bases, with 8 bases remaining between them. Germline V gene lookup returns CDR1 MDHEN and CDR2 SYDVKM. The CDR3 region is CATASNTIYF. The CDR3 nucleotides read TGTGCCACCGCGAGTAACACCATATATTTT.

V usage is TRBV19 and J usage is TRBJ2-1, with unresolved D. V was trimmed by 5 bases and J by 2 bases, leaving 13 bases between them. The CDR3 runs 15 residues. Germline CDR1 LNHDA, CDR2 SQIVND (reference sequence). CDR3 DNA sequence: TGTGCCAGTAGTCTCCAAAAGGCCACCTACAATGAGCAGTTCTTC. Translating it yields CASSLQKATYNEQFF.

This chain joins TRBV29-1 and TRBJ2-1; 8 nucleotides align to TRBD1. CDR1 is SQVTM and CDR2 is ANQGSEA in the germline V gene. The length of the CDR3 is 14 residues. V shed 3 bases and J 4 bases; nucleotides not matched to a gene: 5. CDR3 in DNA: TGCAGCGTTGACCGAGACAGGGGATACAATGAGCAGTTCTTC. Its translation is CSVDRDRGYNEQFF.

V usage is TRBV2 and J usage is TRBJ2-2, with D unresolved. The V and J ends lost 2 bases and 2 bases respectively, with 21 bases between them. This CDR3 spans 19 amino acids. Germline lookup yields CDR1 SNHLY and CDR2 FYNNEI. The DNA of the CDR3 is TGTGCCAGCAGTGAAATGTTTTCTCTGGGCCAGAAAAACACCGGGGAGCTGTTTTTT. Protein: CASSEMFSLGQKNTGELFF.

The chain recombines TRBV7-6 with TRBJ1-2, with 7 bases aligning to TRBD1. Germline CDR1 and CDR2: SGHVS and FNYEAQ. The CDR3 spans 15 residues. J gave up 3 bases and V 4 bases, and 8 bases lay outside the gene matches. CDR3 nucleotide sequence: TGTGCCAGCAGCTCTCGACAGGGTGAGGACTATGGCTACACCTTC. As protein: CASSSRQGEDYGYTF.

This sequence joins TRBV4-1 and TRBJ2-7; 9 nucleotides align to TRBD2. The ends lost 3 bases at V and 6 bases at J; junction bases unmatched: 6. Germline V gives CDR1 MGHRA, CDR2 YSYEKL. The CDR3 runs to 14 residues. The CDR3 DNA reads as TGCGCCAGCAGCCACGGGACTAGCTCCGGCGAGCAGTACTTC. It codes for CASSHGTSSGEQYF.

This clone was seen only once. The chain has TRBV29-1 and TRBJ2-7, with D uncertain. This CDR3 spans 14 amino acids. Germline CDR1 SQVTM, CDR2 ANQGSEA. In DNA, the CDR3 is TGCATGGGTTCCGCCTCAAAGAGGTCCTACGAGCAGTACTTC. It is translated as CMGSASKRSYEQYF.

As DNA, the CDR3 is TGCGCCAGCAGCCACCTAGTCACCTACGAGCAGTACTTC. Protein sequence: CASSHLVTYEQYF. The chain is built from TRBV4-1 and TRBJ2-7; D is unclear. Germline CDR1 and CDR2: MGHRA and YSYEKL. Trimming took 3 bases from V and 2 from J, leaving 8 bases between them. The CDR3 consists of 13 residues.

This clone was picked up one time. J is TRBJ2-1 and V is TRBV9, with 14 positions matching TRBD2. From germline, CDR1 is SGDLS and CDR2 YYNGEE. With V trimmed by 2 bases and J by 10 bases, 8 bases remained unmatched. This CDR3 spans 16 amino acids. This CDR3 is CASSVKGLAGAWEQFF. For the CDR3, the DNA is TGTGCCAGCAGCGTCAAGGGACTAGCGGGAGCTTGGGAGCAGTTCTTC.